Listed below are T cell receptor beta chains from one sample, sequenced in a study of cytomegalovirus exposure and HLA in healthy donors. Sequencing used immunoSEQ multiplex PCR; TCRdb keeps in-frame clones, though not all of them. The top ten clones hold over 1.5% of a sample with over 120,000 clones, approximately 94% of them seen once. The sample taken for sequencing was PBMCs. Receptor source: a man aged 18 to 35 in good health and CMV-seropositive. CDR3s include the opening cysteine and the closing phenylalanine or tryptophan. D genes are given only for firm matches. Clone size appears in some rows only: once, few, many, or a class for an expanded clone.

TGTGCCAGTAGCCGGAGCGGCAAAAACATTCAGTACTTC,CASSRSGKNIQYF,TRBV19,NA,TRBJ2-4,NA
TGTGCCAGCAGTTTGGCCCCGGTTGCACCGAGGATGTTTTTT,CASSLAPVAPRMFF,TRBV28,NA,TRBJ1-4,NA
TGCGCCAGCAGGGTCGGTCCCACCGAAGAGACCCAGTACTTC,CASRVGPTEETQYF,TRBV5-1,NA,TRBJ2-5,NA
TGTGCCAGCAGCAGGGCAGGCTATGGCTACACCTTC,CASSRAGYGYTF,TRBV6-5,NA,TRBJ1-2,NA
TGTGCCAGCAGCCCGGGACTAGCGGGGGGAAGTGAGCAGTTCTTC,CASSPGLAGGSEQFF,TRBV5-4,NA,TRBJ2-1,TRBD2
TGCGCCAGCAGCCCAAGGACAGGGGACCAAGAGACCCAGTACTTC,CASSPRTGDQETQYF,TRBV4-1,NA,TRBJ2-5,TRBD1
TGTGCCAGCGCACCCCGTAGCGGGAGTCTGGGGAATGAGCAGTTCTTC,CASAPRSGSLGNEQFF,TRBV2,NA,TRBJ2-1,TRBD2
TGTGCCAGTAGTCAGGGGTACGAGCAGTACTTC,CASSQGYEQYF,TRBV19,NA,TRBJ2-7,NA
TGTGCCAGCAGCCCTACTCTAGAGTATGAGCAGTTCTTC,CASSPTLEYEQFF,TRBV27,NA,TRBJ2-1,NA
TGCGCCAGCAGCACCGGGACTAGAGGTGGGGAGCAGTACTTC,CASSTGTRGGEQYF,TRBV5-1,NA,TRBJ2-7,TRBD2
TGTGCCAGCAGCCCAAGGACAGGAGCCAACTATGGCTACACCTTC,CASSPRTGANYGYTF,TRBV5-4,NA,TRBJ1-2,TRBD1
TGTGCCAGCTCCTCGTACGGGACTCCTACCGGGGAGCTGTTTTTT,CASSSYGTPTGELFF,TRBV27,NA,TRBJ2-2,NA
TGTGCCAGTAGTCCCGGGACTAGCTACGAGCAGTACTTC,CASSPGTSYEQYF,TRBV19,NA,TRBJ2-7,TRBD2
TGCGCCAGCAGCTTGGGAGGGACCTACGAGCAGTACTTC,CASSLGGTYEQYF,TRBV5-1,few,TRBJ2-7,NA
TGCGCCAGCAGCCAAGATCTCGCGCCAGCGGGAGGGCCGACCTACGAGCAGTACTTC,CASSQDLAPAGGPTYEQYF,TRBV4-1,NA,TRBJ2-7,TRBD2
TGTGCCAGCAGCGCACCTAGCGGGAGCACCTACAATGAGCAGTTCTTC,CASSAPSGSTYNEQFF,TRBV9,NA,TRBJ2-1,TRBD2
TGTGCCAGCAGTGAAAGGCCAGGGGATGAGCAGTACTTC,CASSERPGDEQYF,TRBV2,NA,TRBJ2-7,NA
TGTGCCAGCAGTCCCCGACTAGCGGGAGTTTTCGCGACCGGGGAGCTGTTTTTT,CASSPRLAGVFATGELFF,TRBV28,NA,TRBJ2-2,TRBD2
TGTGCCAGCAGCTTAGCCTCAGGGTTCTACGAGCAGTACTTC,CASSLASGFYEQYF,TRBV7-2,NA,TRBJ2-7,NA
TGTGCCAGCAGTTCAGGGGGAAACCACTATGGCTACACCTTC,CASSSGGNHYGYTF,TRBV27,NA,TRBJ1-2,TRBD1
TGTGCCAGCAGTTTAGGGGCCGGGACTAGCCATTCCTTGAGCTCCTACAATGAGCAGTTCTTC,CASSLGAGTSHSLSSYNEQFF,TRBV27,NA,TRBJ2-1,TRBD2
TGCGCCAGCAGCTTGGGAGGACTAGCGGACAATGAGCAGTTCTTC,CASSLGGLADNEQFF,TRBV5-1,NA,TRBJ2-1,TRBD2
TGTGCCAGCAGTAGGGGGGGGTCGGCGGTCCCCTATGGCTACACCTTC,CASSRGGSAVPYGYTF,TRBV28,NA,TRBJ1-2,NA
TGTGCCAGCAGCTTTGGCAGGTCGAACACTGAAGCTTTCTTT,CASSFGRSNTEAFF,TRBV13,NA,TRBJ1-1,NA
TGTGCCAGCAGCCTATCCGGGACAGGGGTAGAAAAACTGTTTTTT,CASSLSGTGVEKLFF,TRBV14,few,TRBJ1-4,TRBD1
TGTGCCAGCAGCCAAGGGGGCCAGGCGCCGAGGACCGGGGAGCTGTTTTTT,CASSQGGQAPRTGELFF,TRBV5-4,NA,TRBJ2-2,TRBD1
TGCAGCGCCCAATCGGGACAGGGCTACAATGAGCAGTTCTTC,CSAQSGQGYNEQFF,TRBV29-1,NA,TRBJ2-1,TRBD1
TGTGCCAGCAGCTTAGGGGCCCTTTCAGGGGGGGATACGCAGTATTTT,CASSLGALSGGDTQYF,TRBV11-1,NA,TRBJ2-3,NA
TGTGCCAGCAGCTTAACTCTTTCGAAAGGGGGCGATGGCTACACCTTC,CASSLTLSKGGDGYTF,TRBV7-9,NA,TRBJ1-2,TRBD1
TGTGCCAGCAGCTTCGGGACTTTTGGGGCCTACGAGCAGTACTTC,CASSFGTFGAYEQYF,TRBV11-2,NA,TRBJ2-7,NA
TGTGCCAGCACCCTAGCGGGAGGGCCCTTCGAGCAGTACTTC,CASTLAGGPFEQYF,TRBV5-4,NA,TRBJ2-7,TRBD2
TGTGCCAGCAGCTTAGACTCGGGACTTGACTATCCTTACGAGCAGTACTTC,CASSLDSGLDYPYEQYF,TRBV11-2,NA,TRBJ2-7,NA
TGTGCCTGGAGTGTAGGGGGTACAATAACAGATACGCAGTATTTT,CAWSVGGTITDTQYF,TRBV30,once,TRBJ2-3,NA
TGTGCCAGCAGTAGTACAGGGGAAGAATCTGGAAACACCATATATTTT,CASSSTGEESGNTIYF,TRBV28,NA,TRBJ1-3,TRBD1
TGTGCCAGCAGCCTGGGACTAGGAATCAACGAGCAGTACTTC,CASSLGLGINEQYF,TRBV14,NA,TRBJ2-7,TRBD2
TGCGCCAGCAGCGCAACAATAGCGGGAGGCTCCACAGATACGCAGTATTTT,CASSATIAGGSTDTQYF,TRBV5-1,NA,TRBJ2-3,TRBD2
TGTGCCAGCAGCTTGTATGGGACAGTAACCTACAATGAGCAGTTCTTC,CASSLYGTVTYNEQFF,TRBV5-6,NA,TRBJ2-1,TRBD1
TGTGCCAGCAGCTTTGAGGTACATCAGCCCCAGCATTTT,CASSFEVHQPQHF,TRBV7-2,NA,TRBJ1-5,NA
TGTGCCAGCAGCTTAGGGCGAGGTGGACTTGCTCCATCCTACGAGCAGTACTTC,CASSLGRGGLAPSYEQYF,TRBV11-2,few,TRBJ2-7,NA
TGTGCCAGTAGTCCCCACAGGGGTACAGATACGCAGTATTTT,CASSPHRGTDTQYF,TRBV19,NA,TRBJ2-3,TRBD1
TGTGCCAGCAGCCCGAGGGACTATGGCTACACCTTC,CASSPRDYGYTF,TRBV28,NA,TRBJ1-2,NA
TGCAGCGCAGAAGCGGGAGCGAGGACCGGGGAGCTGTTTTTT,CSAEAGARTGELFF,TRBV29-1,NA,TRBJ2-2,TRBD2
TGTGCCAGCAGCTTTGGCCAAAAACCCTATGGCTACACCTTC,CASSFGQKPYGYTF,TRBV5-8,NA,TRBJ1-2,NA